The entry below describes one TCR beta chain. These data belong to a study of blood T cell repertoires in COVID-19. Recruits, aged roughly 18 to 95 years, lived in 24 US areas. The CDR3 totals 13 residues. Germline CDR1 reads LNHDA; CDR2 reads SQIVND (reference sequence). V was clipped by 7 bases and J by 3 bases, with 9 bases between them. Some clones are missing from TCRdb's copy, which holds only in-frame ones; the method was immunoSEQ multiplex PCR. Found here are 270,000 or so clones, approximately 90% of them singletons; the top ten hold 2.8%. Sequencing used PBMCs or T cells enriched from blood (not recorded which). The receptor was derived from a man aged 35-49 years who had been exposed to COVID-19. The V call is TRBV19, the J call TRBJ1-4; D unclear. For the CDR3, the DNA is TGTGCCAGTAATTCGGGTCCTAATGAAAAACTGTTTTTT. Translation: CASNSGPNEKLFF.